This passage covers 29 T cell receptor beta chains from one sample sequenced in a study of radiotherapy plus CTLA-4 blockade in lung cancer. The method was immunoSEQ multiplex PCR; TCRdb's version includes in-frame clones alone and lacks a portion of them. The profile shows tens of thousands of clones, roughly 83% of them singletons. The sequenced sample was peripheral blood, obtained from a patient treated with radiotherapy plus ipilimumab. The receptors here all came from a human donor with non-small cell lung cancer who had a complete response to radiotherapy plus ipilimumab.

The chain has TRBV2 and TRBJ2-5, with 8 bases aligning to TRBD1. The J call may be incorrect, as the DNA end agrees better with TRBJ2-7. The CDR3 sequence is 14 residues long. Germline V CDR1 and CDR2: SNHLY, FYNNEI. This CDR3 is CASRTTGAGYEQYF. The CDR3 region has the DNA TGTGCCAGCAGAACGACAGGGGCGGGGTACGAGCAGTACTTC.

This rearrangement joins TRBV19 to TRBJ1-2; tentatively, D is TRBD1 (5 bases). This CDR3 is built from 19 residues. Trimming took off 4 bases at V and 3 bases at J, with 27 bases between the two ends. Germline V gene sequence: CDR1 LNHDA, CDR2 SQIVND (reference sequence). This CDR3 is CASSSWTTGTAHDDYGYTF. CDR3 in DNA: TGTGCCAGTAGTAGCTGGACTACTGGGACCGCCCATGACGACTATGGCTACACCTTC.

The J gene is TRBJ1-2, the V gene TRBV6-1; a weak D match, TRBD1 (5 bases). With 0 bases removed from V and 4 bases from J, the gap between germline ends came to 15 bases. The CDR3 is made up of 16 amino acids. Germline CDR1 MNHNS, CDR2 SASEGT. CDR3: CASSEAPGTRGYGYTF. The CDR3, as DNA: TGTGCCAGCAGTGAAGCGCCAGGGACTCGAGGCTATGGCTACACCTTC.

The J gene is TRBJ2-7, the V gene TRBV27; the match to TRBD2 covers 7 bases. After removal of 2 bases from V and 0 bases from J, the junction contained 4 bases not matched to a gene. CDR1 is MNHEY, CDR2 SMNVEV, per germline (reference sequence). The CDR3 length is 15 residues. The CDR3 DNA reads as TGTGCCAGCAGTTTAAAGGGCGGGAGCTCCTACGAGCAGTACGTC. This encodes CASSLKGGSSYEQYV.

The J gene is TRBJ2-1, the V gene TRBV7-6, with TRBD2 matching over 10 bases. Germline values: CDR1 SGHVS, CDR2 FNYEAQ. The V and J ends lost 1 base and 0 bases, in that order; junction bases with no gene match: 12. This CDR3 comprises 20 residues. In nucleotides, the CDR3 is TGTGCCAGCAGCTTAGAGTTAGCGGGGGGTCGGATCAGCTCCTACAATGAGCAGTTCTTC. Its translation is CASSLELAGGRISSYNEQFF.

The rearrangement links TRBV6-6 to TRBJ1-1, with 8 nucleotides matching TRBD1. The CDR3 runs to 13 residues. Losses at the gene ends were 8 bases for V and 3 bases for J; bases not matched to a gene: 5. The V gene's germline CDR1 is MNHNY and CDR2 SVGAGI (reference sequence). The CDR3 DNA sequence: TGTGCCAGCCGGGACAGGCGGGACACTGAAGCTTTCTTT. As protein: CASRDRRDTEAFF.

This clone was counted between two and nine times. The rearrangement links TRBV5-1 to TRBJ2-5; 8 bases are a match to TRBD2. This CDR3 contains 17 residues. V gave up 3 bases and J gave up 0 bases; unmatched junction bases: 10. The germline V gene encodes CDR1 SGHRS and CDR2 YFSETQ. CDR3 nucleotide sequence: TGCGCCAGCAGCTGGCCCCTACTAGCGGAGTACCAAGAGACCCAGTACTTC. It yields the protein CASSWPLLAEYQETQYF.

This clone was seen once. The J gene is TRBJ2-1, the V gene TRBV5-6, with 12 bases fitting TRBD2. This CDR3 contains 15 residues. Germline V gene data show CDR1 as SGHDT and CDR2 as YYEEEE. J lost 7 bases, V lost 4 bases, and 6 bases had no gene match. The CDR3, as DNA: TGTGCCAGCAGCCCGTGGACTAGCGGGGATAATGAGCAGTTCTTC. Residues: CASSPWTSGDNEQFF.

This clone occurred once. CDR3 loop: CASSFQGSKETQYF. The CDR3 DNA reads TGTGCCAGCAGTTTCCAGGGGTCCAAAGAGACCCAGTACTTC. The V call is TRBV27, the J call TRBJ2-5; TRBD1 is a possible D gene (6 bases). Germline CDR1 MNHEY, CDR2 SMNVEV (reference sequence). V shed 3 bases and J shed 3 bases, with 11 bases lying between them. The length of the CDR3 is 14 residues.

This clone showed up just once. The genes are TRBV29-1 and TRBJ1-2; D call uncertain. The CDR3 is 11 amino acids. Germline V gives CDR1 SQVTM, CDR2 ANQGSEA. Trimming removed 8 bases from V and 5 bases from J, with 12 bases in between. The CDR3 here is CSQEGPYGYTF. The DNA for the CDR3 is TGCAGCCAAGAGGGTCCGTATGGCTACACCTTC.

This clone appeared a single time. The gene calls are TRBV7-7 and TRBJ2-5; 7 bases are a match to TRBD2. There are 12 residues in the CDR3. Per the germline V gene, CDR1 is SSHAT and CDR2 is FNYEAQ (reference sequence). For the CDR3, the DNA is TGTGCTAGCGGCGGGAGATCGGAGACCCAGTACTTC. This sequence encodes CASGGRSETQYF. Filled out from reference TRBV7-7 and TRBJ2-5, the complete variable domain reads GAGVSQSPRYKVTKRGQDVTLRCDPISSHATLYWYQQALGQGPEFLTYFNYEAQPDKSGLPSDRFSAERPEGSISTLTIQRTEQRDSAMYRCASGGRSETQYFGPGTRLLVL.

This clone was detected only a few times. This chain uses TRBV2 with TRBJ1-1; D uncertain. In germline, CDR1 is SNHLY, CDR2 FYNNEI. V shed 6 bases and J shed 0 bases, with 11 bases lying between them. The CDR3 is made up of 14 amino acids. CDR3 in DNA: TGTGCCAGCAGCGGTGAGCGGATGAACACTGAAGCTTTCTTT. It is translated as CASSGERMNTEAFF.

For the CDR3, the DNA is TGTGCCAGCAGTCCCAGCGGGGGCCTGTACGAGCAGTACGTC. Its translation: CASSPSGGLYEQYV. The J gene is TRBJ2-7, the V gene TRBV28; TRBD2 matches 8 bases. Trimming at V came to 5 bases and at J to 4 bases, leaving 7 bases not matched to a gene. The germline V gene encodes CDR1 MDHEN and CDR2 SYDVKM. This CDR3 is 14 amino acids long.

The CDR3 here is CATSPRGRDYGYTF. The CDR3 coding sequence is TGTGCCACCTCCCCGCGGGGGCGAGACTATGGCTACACCTTC. The chain recombines TRBV7-6 with TRBJ1-2, with D perhaps TRBD1 (6 bases). The CDR3 consists of 14 residues. Germline V gives CDR1 SGHVS, CDR2 FNYEAQ. V was cut by 10 bases and J by 3 bases, with 18 bases left in between.

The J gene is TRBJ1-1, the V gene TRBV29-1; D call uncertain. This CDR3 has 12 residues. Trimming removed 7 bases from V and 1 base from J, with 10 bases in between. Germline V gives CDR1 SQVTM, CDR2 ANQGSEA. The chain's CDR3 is CSAERQNTEAFF. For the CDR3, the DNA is TGCAGCGCTGAGCGACAGAACACTGAAGCTTTCTTT.

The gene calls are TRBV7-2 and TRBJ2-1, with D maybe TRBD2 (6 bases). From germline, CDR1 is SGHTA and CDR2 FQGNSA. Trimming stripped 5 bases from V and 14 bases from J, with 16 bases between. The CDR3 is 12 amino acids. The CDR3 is CASSILGGLKFF. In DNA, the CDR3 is TGTGCCAGCAGCATCTTGGGGGGTCTGAAGTTCTTC.

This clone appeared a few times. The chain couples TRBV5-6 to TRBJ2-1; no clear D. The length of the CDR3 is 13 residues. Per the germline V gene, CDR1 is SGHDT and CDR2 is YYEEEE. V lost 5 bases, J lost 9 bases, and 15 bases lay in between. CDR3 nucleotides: TGTGCCAGCAGTTATCAGGCTGCTGGTGAGCAGTTCTTC. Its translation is CASSYQAAGEQFF.

The CDR3 nucleotides are TGTGCCAGCACCCAAGGGTGGGCTGGGAGATCACCCCTCCACTTT. It specifies CASTQGWAGRSPLHF. The gene calls are TRBV6-5 and TRBJ1-6; D uncertain. The germline V gene encodes CDR1 MNHEY and CDR2 SVGAGI. The CDR3 contains 15 residues. Deletions cut 7 bases from V and 10 bases from J, with 20 bases between.

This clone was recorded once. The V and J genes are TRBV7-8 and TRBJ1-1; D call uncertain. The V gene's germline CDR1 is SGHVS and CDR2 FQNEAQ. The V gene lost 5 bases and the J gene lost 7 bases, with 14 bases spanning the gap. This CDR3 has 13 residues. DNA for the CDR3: TGTGCCAGCAGCCCAGGCGAGATCGGTGAAGCTTTCTTT. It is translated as CASSPGEIGEAFF. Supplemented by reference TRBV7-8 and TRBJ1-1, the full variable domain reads GAGVSQSPRYKVAKRGQDVALRCDPISGHVSLFWYQQALGQGPEFLTYFQNEAQLDKSGLPSDRFFAERPEGSVSTLKIQRTQQEDSAVYLCASSPGEIGEAFFGQGTRLTVV.

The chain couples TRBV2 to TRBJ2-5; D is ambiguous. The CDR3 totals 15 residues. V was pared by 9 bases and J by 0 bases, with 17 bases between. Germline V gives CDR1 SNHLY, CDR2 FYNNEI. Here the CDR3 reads CARQSVSWYQETQYF. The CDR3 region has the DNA TGTGCCAGACAGTCGGTGAGCTGGTACCAAGAGACCCAGTACTTC.

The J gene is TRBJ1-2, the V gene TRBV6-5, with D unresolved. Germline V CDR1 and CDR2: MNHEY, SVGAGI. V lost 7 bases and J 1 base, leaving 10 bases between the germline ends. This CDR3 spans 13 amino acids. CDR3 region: CASTQTFNYGYTF. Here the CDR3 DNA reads TGTGCCAGCACCCAAACATTTAACTATGGCTACACCTTC.

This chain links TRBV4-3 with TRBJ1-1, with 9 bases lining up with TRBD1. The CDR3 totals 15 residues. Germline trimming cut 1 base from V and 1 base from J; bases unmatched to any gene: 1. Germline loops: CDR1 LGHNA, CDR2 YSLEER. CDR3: CASSQATGGNTEAFF. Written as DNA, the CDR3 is TGCGCCAGCAGCCAAGCGACAGGGGGGAACACTGAAGCTTTCTTT.

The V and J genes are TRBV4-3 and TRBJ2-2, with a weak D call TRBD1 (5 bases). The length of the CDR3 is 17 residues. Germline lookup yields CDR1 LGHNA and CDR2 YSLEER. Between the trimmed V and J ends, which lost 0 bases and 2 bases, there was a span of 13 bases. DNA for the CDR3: TGCGCCAGCAGCCAAGATCGAGACAGCCATAACACCGGGGAGCTGTTTTTT. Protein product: CASSQDRDSHNTGELFF.

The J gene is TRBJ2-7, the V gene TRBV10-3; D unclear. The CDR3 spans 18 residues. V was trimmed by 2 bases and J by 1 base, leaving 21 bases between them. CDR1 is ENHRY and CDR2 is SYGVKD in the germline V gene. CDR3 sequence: CAISERPSSTQASYEQYV. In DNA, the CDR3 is TGTGCCATCAGTGAGCGTCCCTCATCGACTCAAGCTTCCTACGAGCAGTACGTC.

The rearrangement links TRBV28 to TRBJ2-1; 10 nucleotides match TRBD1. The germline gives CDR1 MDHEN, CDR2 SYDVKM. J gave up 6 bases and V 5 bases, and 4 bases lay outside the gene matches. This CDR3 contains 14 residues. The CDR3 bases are TGTGCCAGCAGTACGGGACAGGGGCGCAATGAGCAGTTCTTC. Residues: CASSTGQGRNEQFF. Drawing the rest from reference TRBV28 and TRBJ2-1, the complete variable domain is DVKVTQSSRYLVKRTGEKVFLECVQDMDHENMFWYRQDPGLGLRLIYFSYDVKMKEKGDIPEGYSVSREKKERFSLILESASTNQTSMYLCASSTGQGRNEQFFGPGTRLTVL.

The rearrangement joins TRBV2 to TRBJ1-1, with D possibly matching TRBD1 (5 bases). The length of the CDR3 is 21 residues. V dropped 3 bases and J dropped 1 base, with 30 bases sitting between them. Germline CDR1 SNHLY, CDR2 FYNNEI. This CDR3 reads CASSEPSTNWDRGRENTEAFF. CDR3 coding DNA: TGTGCCAGCAGTGAGCCCTCTACAAACTGGGACCGAGGGAGGGAGAACACTGAAGCTTTCTTT. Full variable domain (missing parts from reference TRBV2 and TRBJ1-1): EPEVTQTPSHQVTQMGQEVILRCVPISNHLYFYWYRQILGQKVEFLVSFYNNEISEKSEIFDDQFSVERPDGSNFTLKIRSTKLEDSAMYFCASSEPSTNWDRGRENTEAFFGQGTRLTVV.

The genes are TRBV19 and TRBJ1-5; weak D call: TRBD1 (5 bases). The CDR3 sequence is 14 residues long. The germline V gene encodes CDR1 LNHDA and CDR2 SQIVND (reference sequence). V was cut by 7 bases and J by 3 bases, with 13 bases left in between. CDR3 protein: CASTWQGNNQPQHF. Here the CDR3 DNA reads TGTGCCAGTACCTGGCAGGGAAACAATCAGCCCCAGCATTTT.

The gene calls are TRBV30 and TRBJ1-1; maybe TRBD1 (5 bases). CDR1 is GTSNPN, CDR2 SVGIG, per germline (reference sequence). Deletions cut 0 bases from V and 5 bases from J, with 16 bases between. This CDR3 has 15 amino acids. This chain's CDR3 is CAWSVRGTVGTEAFF. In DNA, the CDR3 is TGTGCCTGGAGTGTAAGGGGTACAGTGGGGACTGAAGCTTTCTTT.

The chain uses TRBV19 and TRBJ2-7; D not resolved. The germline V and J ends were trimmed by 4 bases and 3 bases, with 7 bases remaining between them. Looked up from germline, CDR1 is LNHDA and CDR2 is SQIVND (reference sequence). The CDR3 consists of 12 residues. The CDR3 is CASSSGLYEQYF. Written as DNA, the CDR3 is TGTGCCAGTAGTAGTGGGCTCTACGAGCAGTACTTC.